The 20 T cell receptor beta chains given below trace back to one sample, sequenced in a study of post-analysis software for immune sequencing data. Study-level findings and limits: Four or five TRBV segments (TRBV5-6, TRBV5-1 and TRBV20-1 among them) occurred more frequently in patients than in controls.

TCR beta cDNA libraries included unique molecular identifiers. MiXCR, run by TCRdb on the PCR reads, gives a single entry per CDR3 protein. The sample carries around 710,000 distinct CDR3 sequences, more than 45% recorded once. These TCRs are of unknown antigen specificity. Sequencing was carried out using blood. The receptors stem from a girl aged 5 to 17 with multiple sclerosis.

The V and J genes are TRBV12-3 or TRBV12-4 and TRBJ2-7; D remains ambiguous. V was pared by 2 bases and J by 3 bases, with 14 bases between. The CDR3 totals 15 residues. This chain's CDR3 is CASSLSPDMHYEQYF. The CDR3 bases are TGTGCCAGCAGTTTATCCCCAGACATGCACTACGAGCAGTACTTC.

This clonotype has more than one count but fewer than ten. This chain connects TRBV12-3 or TRBV12-4 to TRBJ2-1; TRBD1 is a possible D gene (5 bases). The CDR3 has 14 amino acids. Trimming pared 9 bases from V and 0 bases from J, leaving 12 bases between. The CDR3 region is CASMQGGSYNEQFF. The CDR3 bases are TGTGCCAGTATGCAGGGCGGCTCCTACAATGAGCAGTTCTTC.

The CDR3 reads CSVQGGGPYEQYF. For the CDR3, the DNA is TGCAGCGTCCAAGGGGGGGGGCCCTACGAGCAGTACTTC. The V call is TRBV29-1, the J call TRBJ2-5; TRBD2 is a possible D gene (7 bases). Gene TRBJ2-7 matches the end of the DNA better, so the J call may be wrong. The germline V gene encodes CDR1 SQVTM and CDR2 ANQGSEA. This CDR3 is 13 amino acids long.

This clonotype has only a few counts. The chain combines TRBV4-2 with TRBJ2-4; a weak D match, TRBD2 (6 bases). V was pared by 0 bases and J by 0 bases, with 12 bases between. Germline CDR1 is LGHNA and CDR2 is YNFKEQ. The CDR3 covers 17 residues. Here the CDR3 reads CASSQDGGLIAKNIQYF. The CDR3 DNA reads TGTGCCAGCAGCCAAGATGGTGGACTAATAGCCAAAAACATTCAGTACTTC.

The genes are TRBV20-1 and TRBJ2-7; 9 bases align to TRBD2. Trimming removed 0 bases from V and 3 bases from J; junction bases left unmatched: 3. This CDR3 has 14 residues. Germline CDR1 DFQATT, CDR2 SNEGSKA (reference sequence). The CDR3 sequence is CSARDSGSNYEQYF. CDR3 DNA sequence: TGCAGTGCTAGAGATAGCGGGAGTAACTACGAGCAGTACTTC.

This sequence joins TRBV29-1 and TRBJ2-1; D perhaps matches TRBD2 (6 bases). CDR1 is SQVTM and CDR2 is ANQGSEA in the germline V gene. With 6 bases removed from V and 0 bases from J, the gap between germline ends came to 15 bases. The CDR3 loop spans 15 amino acids. The CDR3, as DNA: TGCAGCGTCCGGGACTCCCCGAGCTCCTACAATGAGCAGTTCTTC. Encoded protein: CSVRDSPSSYNEQFF.

The chain combines TRBV7-9 with TRBJ1-5; D is ambiguous. This CDR3 region has 10 residues. CDR1 is SEHNR, CDR2 FQNEAQ, per germline (reference sequence). V lost 3 bases to trimming and J lost 12 bases, with 6 bases between them. This chain's CDR3 is CASSFTHQHF. The CDR3, as DNA: TGTGCCAGCAGCTTCACCCACCAGCATTTT. Full variable domain (remainder filled in from reference TRBV7-9 and TRBJ1-5): DTGVSQNPRHKITKRGQNVTFRCDPISEHNRLYWYRQTLGQGPEFLTYFQNEAQLEKSRLLSDRFSAERPKGSFSTLEIQRTEQGDSAMYLCASSFTHQHFGDGTRLSIL.

This chain connects TRBV7-3 to TRBJ2-2; no reliable D call. The germline V gene has CDR1 SGHTA and CDR2 FQGTGA. Trimming took 4 bases from V and 4 from J, leaving 19 bases between them. The CDR3 extends over 17 amino acids. The CDR3 DNA is TGTGCCAGCAGCTCCCCCCGGCCTAGTCAGAGCACCGGGGAGCTGTTTTTT. Protein product: CASSSPRPSQSTGELFF. Together with reference TRBV7-3 and TRBJ2-2, the CDR3 gives the full variable domain: GAGVSQTPSNKVTEKGKYVELRCDPISGHTALYWYRQSLGQGPEFLIYFQGTGAADDSGLPNDRFFAVRPEGSVSTLKIQRTERGDSAVYLCASSSPRPSQSTGELFFGEGSRLTVL.

V is TRBV6-2 or TRBV6-3 and J is TRBJ2-5, with D possibly TRBD2 on 6 matching bases. With 6 bases removed from V and 5 bases from J, the gap between germline ends came to 10 bases. The germline V gene encodes CDR1 MNHEY and CDR2 SVGEGT. The CDR3 contains 12 residues. The CDR3 DNA follows: TGTGCCAGCAGAAGGGACTTGGAGACCCAGTACTTC. Amino acids: CASRRDLETQYF.

The rearrangement joins TRBV29-1 to TRBJ1-2; D call uncertain. Germline V gene lookup returns CDR1 SQVTM and CDR2 ANQGSEA. The CDR3 is 16 residues long. The germline V and J ends were trimmed by 3 bases and 6 bases, with 23 bases remaining between them. Written as DNA, the CDR3 is TGCAGCGTTGAGGTAGATCCGAGCCCCCCTTTGGATGGCTACACCTTC. It is translated as CSVEVDPSPPLDGYTF.

In its sample, this clonotype was seen a few times. The chain combines TRBV6-1 with TRBJ2-7; TRBD1 aligns across 8 bases. Germline V CDR1 and CDR2: MNHNS, SASEGT. With 6 bases clipped from V and 0 bases from J, the junction kept 16 bases outside the gene matches. The CDR3 has 18 amino acids. The chain's CDR3 is CASRPGDRREKSSYEQYF. Written as DNA, the CDR3 is TGTGCCAGCAGACCCGGGGACAGGCGCGAAAAAAGCTCCTACGAGCAGTACTTC.

This clonotype was observed a few times. The rearrangement links TRBV29-1 to TRBJ1-1; D uncertain. This CDR3 has 11 amino acids. Between the trimmed V and J ends, which lost 6 bases and 0 bases, there was a span of 5 bases. CDR1 and CDR2 (germline): SQVTM, ANQGSEA. The CDR3 coding sequence is TGCAGCGTGCGGATGAACACTGAAGCTTTCTTT. Its translation is CSVRMNTEAFF.

This clonotype showed up just a few times. The chain is built from TRBV10-3 and TRBJ2-7, with 7 bases identical to TRBD2. From germline, CDR1 is ENHRY and CDR2 SYGVKD. With 4 bases clipped from V and 2 bases from J, the junction kept 11 bases outside the gene matches. The length of the CDR3 is 16 residues. The CDR3 DNA is TGTGCCATCAGTGTGTCAGCTAGCGGCTACACCTACGAGCAGTACTTC. Translated: CAISVSASGYTYEQYF.

The chain links TRBV4-2 to TRBJ2-3; 7 bases match TRBD2. The CDR3 contains 14 residues. Per germline, CDR1 LGHNA and CDR2 YNFKEQ. V dropped 1 base and J dropped 6; count of bases not matched to a gene: 4. The CDR3 sequence is CASSQVAGVDTQYF. The CDR3, as DNA: TGTGCCAGCAGCCAAGTTGCGGGGGTCGATACGCAGTATTTT.

The genes are TRBV12-3 or TRBV12-4 and TRBJ2-7; 9 bases map to TRBD2. The CDR3 has 17 residues. Unmatched junction bases numbered 15, after V lost 4 bases and J lost 5 bases. Here the CDR3 DNA reads TGTGCCAGCAGTTCTTCCCCTAGGGCTAGCGGGGTGAACGAGCAGTACTTC. Encoded protein: CASSSSPRASGVNEQYF.

This clonotype has more than one count but fewer than ten. The genes are TRBV28 and TRBJ1-5, with 8 nucleotides matching TRBD1. The V segment lost 5 bases and the J segment 7 bases; nucleotides outside the gene matches: 4. This CDR3 spans 13 amino acids. Germline V gene lookup returns CDR1 MDHEN and CDR2 SYDVKM. CDR3 protein: CASSGDRGQPQHF. As DNA, the CDR3 is TGTGCCAGCAGTGGTGACAGGGGACAGCCCCAGCATTTT.

This clonotype has only a few counts. The chain couples TRBV12-3 or TRBV12-4 to TRBJ2-5; either TRBD1 or TRBD2 may supply D (5 bases each). V lost 1 base, J lost 1 base, and 10 bases lay in between. The CDR3 contains 15 residues. CDR3 amino acids: CASSLEGPLQETQYF. The CDR3, as DNA: TGTGCCAGCAGTTTAGAGGGACCTCTCCAAGAGACCCAGTACTTC.

This chain connects TRBV12-3 or TRBV12-4 to TRBJ2-7; TRBD1 matches at 10 bases. V trimming: 7 bases; J trimming: 3 bases; junction bases outside the gene matches: 9. The CDR3 length is 15 residues. The CDR3 sequence is CASTRGTGDHYEQYF. The DNA of the CDR3 is TGTGCCAGCACCCGCGGGACAGGGGATCACTACGAGCAGTACTTC.

This clonotype has a handful of counts. The rearrangement links TRBV15 to TRBJ1-2, with D possibly being TRBD1 (6 bases). This CDR3 is 17 amino acids long. CDR1 is LNHNV, CDR2 YYDKDF, per germline (reference sequence). V dropped 1 base and J dropped 5 bases, with 20 bases sitting between them. The CDR3 spells CATSRGWTELIMYGYTF. The CDR3 region has the DNA TGTGCCACCAGCAGAGGTTGGACAGAATTAATTATGTATGGCTACACCTTC.

In this sample, this clonotype turned up a few times. V gene TRBV29-1 combines with J gene TRBJ1-2; maybe TRBD1 (5 bases). Germline CDR1 is SQVTM and CDR2 is ANQGSEA. The length of the CDR3 is 14 residues. Trimming took off 7 bases at V and 3 bases at J, with 18 bases between the two ends. The CDR3 region has the DNA TGCAGCGCCCTTTTAGGGGAGGTCCACTATGGCTACACCTTC. It specifies CSALLGEVHYGYTF.